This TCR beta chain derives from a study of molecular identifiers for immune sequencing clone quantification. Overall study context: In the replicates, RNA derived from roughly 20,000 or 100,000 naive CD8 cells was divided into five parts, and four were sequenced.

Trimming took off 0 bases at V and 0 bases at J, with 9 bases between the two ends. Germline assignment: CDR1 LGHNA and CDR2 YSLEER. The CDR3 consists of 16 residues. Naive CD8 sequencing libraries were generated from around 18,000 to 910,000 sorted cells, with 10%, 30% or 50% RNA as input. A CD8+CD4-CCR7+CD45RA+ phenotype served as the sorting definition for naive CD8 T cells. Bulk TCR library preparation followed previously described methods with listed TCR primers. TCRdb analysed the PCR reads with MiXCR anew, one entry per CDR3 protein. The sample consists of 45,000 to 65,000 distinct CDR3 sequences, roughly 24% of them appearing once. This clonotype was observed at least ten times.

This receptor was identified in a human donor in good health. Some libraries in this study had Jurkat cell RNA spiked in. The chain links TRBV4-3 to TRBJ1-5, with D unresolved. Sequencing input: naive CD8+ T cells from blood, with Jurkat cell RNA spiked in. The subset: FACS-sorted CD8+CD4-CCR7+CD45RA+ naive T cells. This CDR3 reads CASSQDKAYSNQPQHF. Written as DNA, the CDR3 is TGCGCCAGCAGCCAAGATAAAGCATATAGCAATCAGCCCCAGCATTTT.